This paragraph covers one T cell receptor beta chain sequence. The antigen remains undetermined. This entry belongs to a study of T cell clonotyping in hematopoietic cell transplantation. General study points: Pathologically expanded recipient clonotypes increased progressively from day 30 to day 180 as diversity fell.

Generated by immunoSEQ multiplex PCR, the TCRdb table keeps only in-frame clones and is missing some. The sample shows tens of thousands of clones, 90% of them seen only once. Documented time point: recipient sample about 28 days before transplant, after cytoreduction. The CDR3 is 11 residues long. J was trimmed by 8 bases and V by 5 bases; bases with no gene match: 2. The germline V gene encodes CDR1 SGHDN and CDR2 FVKESK. Sequences were derived from peripheral blood mononuclear cells, sampled before stem cell transplant. The receptor comes from a man aged 18-30 years with biphenotypic leukemia. Some clones in this sample may be carry-over from other donors' samples. The rearrangement links TRBV14 to TRBJ1-1, with TRBD1 identical over 7 bases. The CDR3: CASSRGQEAFF. CDR3 DNA sequence: TGTGCCAGCAGCAGGGGACAGGAAGCTTTCTTT.